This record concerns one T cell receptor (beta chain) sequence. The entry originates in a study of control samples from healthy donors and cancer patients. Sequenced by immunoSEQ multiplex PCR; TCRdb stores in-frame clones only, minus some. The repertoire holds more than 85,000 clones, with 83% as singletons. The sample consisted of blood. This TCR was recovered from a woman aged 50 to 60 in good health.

DNA for the CDR3: TGTGCCAGTAGCCTCCCACTCAGGGGCAAGCCCCAGCATTTT. It is translated as CASSLPLRGKPQHF. The chain has TRBV19 and TRBJ1-5, with a possible D match to TRBD1 (6 bases). Germline values: CDR1 LNHDA, CDR2 SQIVND (reference sequence). This CDR3 is 14 amino acids long. V shed 6 bases and J shed 8 bases, with 17 bases lying between them.